This TCR beta chain was found in a study of T cell repertoires in ileal Crohn's disease. The repertoire was sequenced with immunoSEQ multiplex PCR; TCRdb's copy has only in-frame clones and lacks some. The sample lists 850 to 950 clones, 86% seen once, with roughly 19% in the top ten. Sample time point: proximal margin of the surgical specimen (macroscopically non-inflamed). CDR1 ENHRY and CDR2 SYGVKD come from the germline V gene. This CDR3 spans 12 amino acids. V dropped 11 bases and J dropped 6 bases, with 17 bases sitting between them. Sequencing was done on a sample of ileal tissue. This chain joins TRBV10-3 and TRBJ2-7; tentatively, D is TRBD2 (6 bases). The TCR comes from an adult with Crohn's disease. The CDR3 bases are TGTGCCGCCGGTGAACGGGAGCCCGAGCAGTACTTC. Its protein is CAAGEREPEQYF.